This TCR beta chain stems from a study of cytomegalovirus exposure and HLA in healthy donors. Study-wide results and caveats: A missense DCLRE1C variant was associated with V- and J-gene trimming of TCR beta chains in a later analysis, and an independent cohort replicated the association. Most TCR sequences proved rare, with some public TCRs found in many donors.

Of note for this clone: The antigen is not known.

The PCR used 60 Vbeta and 13 Jbeta primers. Assay used: immunoSEQ multiplex PCR; TCRdb lists only in-frame clones, some missing. The data hold about 300,000 clones, with roughly 85% observed a single time. From germline, CDR1 is SGHRS and CDR2 YFSETQ. The junction had 5 bases not matched to a gene; V was cut back by 2 bases and J by 5 bases. The CDR3 is made up of 16 amino acids. The V call is TRBV5-1, the J call TRBJ2-2; 11 positions agree with TRBD2. The TCR was taken from a middle-aged man in good health and CMV-seropositive. The sample comprised PBMCs. DNA of the CDR3: TGCGCCAGCAGCTTAACTAGCGGGAGTTCGACCGGGGAGCTGTTTTTT. It yields the protein CASSLTSGSSTGELFF.